This T cell receptor beta chain stems from a study of T cells in Graves' hyperthyroidism and ophthalmopathy. Amplified regions were TCR beta CDR3 sequences from RNA transcripts. The HTBI primer set was used in a first-round RT-PCR of the TCR CDR3. TCRdb reprocessed the multiplex PCR reads via MiXCR and lists one record per CDR3 protein. The sample has some 380,000 distinct CDR3 sequences; approximately 13% are singletons. Overall study findings and caveats: From stable hyperthyroidism, ophthalmopathy was separated by a 13 V-J model. Among clonotypes expanded in thyroid above 0.001, most were also found in blood. A median 6.5 months before onset, the model predicted ophthalmopathy.

With respect to this clonotype: Its antigen is as yet unknown.

Those patients with uncontrolled infection, other autoimmune disease, pregnancy or lactation were excluded. The CDR3 is made up of 16 amino acids. Germline V gene lookup returns CDR1 KGHDR and CDR2 SFDVKD. The J segment lost 5 bases and the V segment lost 4 bases, leaving 5 bases of the junction unmatched. Sequencing was carried out using blood. The receptor's source is a man younger than 45 with Graves' hyperthyroidism that later progressed to Graves' ophthalmopathy. This sequence joins TRBV24-1 and TRBJ2-5, with TRBD2 matching over 14 bases. This CDR3 reads CATSDPTSGGGETQYF. The CDR3 nucleotides are TGTGCCACCAGTGACCCGACTAGCGGGGGGGGGGAGACCCAGTACTTC.